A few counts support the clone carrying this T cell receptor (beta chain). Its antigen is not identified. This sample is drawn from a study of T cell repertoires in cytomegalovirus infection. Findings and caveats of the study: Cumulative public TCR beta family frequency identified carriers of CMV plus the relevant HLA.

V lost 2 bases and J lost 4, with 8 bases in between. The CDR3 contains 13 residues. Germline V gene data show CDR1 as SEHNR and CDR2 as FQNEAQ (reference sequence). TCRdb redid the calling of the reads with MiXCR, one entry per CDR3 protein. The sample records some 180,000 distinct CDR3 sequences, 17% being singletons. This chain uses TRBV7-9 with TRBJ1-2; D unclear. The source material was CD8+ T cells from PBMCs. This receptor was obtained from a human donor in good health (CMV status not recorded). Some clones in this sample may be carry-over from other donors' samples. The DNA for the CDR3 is TGTGCCAGCAGCTTATACGTTCTCTATGGCTACACCTTC. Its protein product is CASSLYVLYGYTF.